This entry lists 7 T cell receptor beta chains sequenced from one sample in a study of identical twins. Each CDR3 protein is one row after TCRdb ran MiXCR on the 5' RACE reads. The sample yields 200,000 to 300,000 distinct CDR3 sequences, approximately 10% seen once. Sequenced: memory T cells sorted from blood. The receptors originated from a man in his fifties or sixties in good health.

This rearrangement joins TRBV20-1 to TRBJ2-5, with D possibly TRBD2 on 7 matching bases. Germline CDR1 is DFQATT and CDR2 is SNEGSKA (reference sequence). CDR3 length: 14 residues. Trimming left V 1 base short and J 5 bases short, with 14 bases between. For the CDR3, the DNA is TGCAGTGCTAGAGTTCCCGGGGGGCGGGAGACCCAGTACTTC. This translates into CSARVPGGRETQYF.

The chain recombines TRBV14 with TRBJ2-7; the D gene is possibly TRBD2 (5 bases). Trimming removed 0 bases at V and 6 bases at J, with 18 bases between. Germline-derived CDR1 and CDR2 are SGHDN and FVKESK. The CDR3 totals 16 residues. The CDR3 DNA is TGTGCCAGCAGCCAAGAGTACGGGAAAGGAGGTGGCGAGCAGTACTTC. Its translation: CASSQEYGKGGGEQYF.

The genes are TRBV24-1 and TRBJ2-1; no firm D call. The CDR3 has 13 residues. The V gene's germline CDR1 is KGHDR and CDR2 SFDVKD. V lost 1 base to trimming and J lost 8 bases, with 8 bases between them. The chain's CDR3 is CATSDFSGDEQFF. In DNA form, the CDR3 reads TGTGCCACCAGTGATTTTAGTGGGGATGAGCAGTTCTTC.

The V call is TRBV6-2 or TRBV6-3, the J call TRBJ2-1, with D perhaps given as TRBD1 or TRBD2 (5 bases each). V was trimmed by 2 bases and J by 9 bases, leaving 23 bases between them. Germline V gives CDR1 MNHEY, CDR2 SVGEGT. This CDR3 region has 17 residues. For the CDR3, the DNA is TGTGCCAGCAGTTACAACCCCCTCGGTCCTAGCAGGGTTGAGCAGTTCTTC. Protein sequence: CASSYNPLGPSRVEQFF.

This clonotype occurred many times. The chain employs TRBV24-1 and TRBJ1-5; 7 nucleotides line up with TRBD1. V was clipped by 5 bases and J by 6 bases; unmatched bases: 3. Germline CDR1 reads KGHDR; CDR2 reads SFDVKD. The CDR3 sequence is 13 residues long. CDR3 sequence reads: CATSGNRGQPQHF. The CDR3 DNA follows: TGTGCCACCAGTGGGAACAGGGGTCAGCCCCAGCATTTT.

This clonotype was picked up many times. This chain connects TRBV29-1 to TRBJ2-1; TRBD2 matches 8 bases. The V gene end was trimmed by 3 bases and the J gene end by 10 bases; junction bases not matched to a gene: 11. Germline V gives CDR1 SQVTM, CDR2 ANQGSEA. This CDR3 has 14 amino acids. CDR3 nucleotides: TGCAGCGTTGATGGGTGGACTAGCTTTAACGAGCAGTTCTTC. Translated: CSVDGWTSFNEQFF.

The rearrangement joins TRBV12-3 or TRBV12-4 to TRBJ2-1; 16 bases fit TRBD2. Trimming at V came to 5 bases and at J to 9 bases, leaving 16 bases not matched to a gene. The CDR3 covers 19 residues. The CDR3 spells CASSRYGPGLAGGQSEQFF. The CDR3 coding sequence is TGTGCCAGCAGTCGCTATGGACCGGGACTAGCGGGAGGGCAAAGTGAGCAGTTCTTC.